What follows is one T cell receptor (beta chain) and its context. Germline trimming cut 2 bases from V and 1 base from J; bases unmatched to any gene: 1. The V gene's germline CDR1 is MNHEY and CDR2 SVGEGT. The CDR3 has 15 residues. This specimen comes from a study of control samples from healthy donors and cancer patients. Some clones are missing from TCRdb's copy, which holds only in-frame ones; the method was immunoSEQ multiplex PCR. The listing contains under 200,000 clones. V is TRBV6-2 or TRBV6-3 and J is TRBJ1-5, with 8 bases fitting TRBD1. Sample: blood. The sequence derives from a woman aged 25-40 years in good health. CDR3 coding DNA: TGTGCCAGCAGTTACGGACAGGGCAGCAATCAGCCCCAGCATTTT. Protein product: CASSYGQGSNQPQHF.